The 15 T cell receptor beta chains below were found in one sample sequenced in a study of blood T cell repertoires in COVID-19. Profiling relied on immunoSEQ multiplex PCR, and the TCRdb table lists in-frame clones only, not all of them. The sample includes 300,000 or so clones, 90% seen only once; the top ten take 2.5% to 3.5%. The source material was peripheral blood. The source is a woman in her thirties with COVID-19, enrolled during active disease.

The chain has TRBV19 and TRBJ2-2; D perhaps matches TRBD2 (5 bases). Germline V lookup: CDR1 LNHDA, CDR2 SQIVND (reference sequence). CDR3 length: 15 residues. Trimming shortened V by 8 bases and J by 4 bases, and 17 bases separated the two germline ends. The CDR3 here is CASSPEGVITGELFF. The CDR3 region has the DNA TGTGCCAGTTCTCCTGAGGGAGTTATCACCGGGGAGCTGTTTTTT.

This chain uses TRBV4-1 with TRBJ2-1; 9 nucleotides line up with TRBD1. Germline trimming cut 1 base from V and 8 bases from J; bases unmatched to any gene: 6. The CDR3 length is 15 residues. Germline loops: CDR1 MGHRA, CDR2 YSYEKL. For the CDR3, the DNA is TGCGCCAGCAGCCAAGGGGACAGGGAGGTAGATGAGCAGTTCTTC. This codes for CASSQGDREVDEQFF.

V and J are TRBV9 and TRBJ2-1; D is uncertain. Germline CDR1 SGDLS, CDR2 YYNGEE. This CDR3 region has 13 residues. V lost 0 bases and J lost 3, with 4 bases in between. CDR3 coding DNA: TGTGCCAGCAGCGTAGGACACTACAATGAGCAGTTCTTC. It is translated as CASSVGHYNEQFF.

This chain connects TRBV29-1 to TRBJ1-2, with 9 bases matching TRBD1. The germline V gene has CDR1 SQVTM and CDR2 ANQGSEA. CDR3 length: 19 amino acids. Unmatched junction bases numbered 16, after V lost 1 base and J lost 1 base. CDR3: CSVEGYFRDRVGYNYGYTF. CDR3 DNA: TGCAGCGTTGAAGGTTATTTTCGGGACAGGGTGGGATATAACTATGGCTACACCTTC.

The genes are TRBV19 and TRBJ1-3; 8 bases align to TRBD1. The V gene end was trimmed by 6 bases and the J gene end by 2 bases; junction bases not matched to a gene: 18. The CDR3 covers 19 residues. Germline loops: CDR1 LNHDA, CDR2 SQIVND (reference sequence). Here the CDR3 reads CASSSFSGQGILPGNTIYF. The DNA of the CDR3 is TGTGCCAGTAGCTCATTTTCCGGACAGGGCATCCTTCCTGGAAACACCATATATTTT. The full variable domain, with the rest looked up from reference TRBV19 and TRBJ1-3, is DGGITQSPKYLFRKEGQNVTLSCEQNLNHDAMYWYRQDPGQGLRLIYYSQIVNDFQKGDIAEGYSVSREKKESFPLTVTSAQKNPTAFYLCASSSFSGQGILPGNTIYFGEGSWLTVV.

The chain couples TRBV6-2 or TRBV6-3 to TRBJ1-4; D is perhaps TRBD1 (5 bases). Trimming left V 0 bases short and J 0 bases short, with 8 bases between. Germline CDR1 MNHEY, CDR2 SVGEGT. This CDR3 spans 16 amino acids. The chain's CDR3 is CASSYSQVTTNEKLFF. The CDR3 DNA follows: TGTGCCAGCAGTTACTCACAGGTGACAACTAATGAAAAACTGTTTTTT.

The chain links TRBV7-3 to TRBJ2-3; 7 nucleotides align to TRBD1. Losses at the gene ends were 6 bases for V and 3 bases for J; bases not matched to a gene: 3. The CDR3 consists of 13 residues. Germline loops: CDR1 SGHTA, CDR2 FQGTGA. The CDR3 DNA follows: TGTGCCAGCAGTAGGGACAGAACAGATACGCAGTATTTT. Translation: CASSRDRTDTQYF.

The V call is TRBV28, the J call TRBJ2-7; 11 positions match TRBD2. CDR3 size: 15 residues. Germline CDR1 MDHEN, CDR2 SYDVKM. Trimming at V came to 5 bases and at J to 4 bases, leaving 7 bases not matched to a gene. Here the CDR3 DNA reads TGTGCCAGCAGTAGTAGCGGGAGGGTTGCTTACGAGCAGTACTTC. Protein: CASSSSGRVAYEQYF.

V is TRBV7-9 and J is TRBJ1-4; 9 nucleotides match TRBD1. This CDR3 spans 15 amino acids. CDR1 and CDR2 (germline): SEHNR, FQNEAQ (reference sequence). V lost 1 base and J lost 6; bases outside the gene matches: 3. As DNA, the CDR3 is TGTGCCAGCAGCTTAGTGGACAGGGGAGATGAAAAACTGTTTTTT. As protein: CASSLVDRGDEKLFF.

V and J are TRBV9 and TRBJ1-2, with D possibly matching TRBD1 (6 bases). Per the germline V gene, CDR1 is SGDLS and CDR2 is YYNGEE. This CDR3 is built from 14 residues. Trimming pared 3 bases from V and 6 bases from J, leaving 15 bases between. The CDR3 nucleotides are TGTGCCAGCAGCGCCTTAACAGCAGGGGATGGCTACACCTTC. Translation: CASSALTAGDGYTF.

The CDR3 DNA is TGTGCCAGCAGCCCCCAGGGATCGGACACTGAAGCTTTCTTT. Translation: CASSPQGSDTEAFF. The chain is built from TRBV7-3 and TRBJ1-1; tentative D call: TRBD1 (5 bases). The CDR3 runs to 14 residues. Germline values: CDR1 SGHTA, CDR2 FQGTGA. V lost 5 bases and J lost 3, with 13 bases in between.

The genes are TRBV7-9 and TRBJ1-2; 9 bases fit TRBD1. With 2 bases clipped from V and 6 bases from J, the junction kept 4 bases outside the gene matches. The CDR3 loop spans 14 amino acids. The germline CDR1 and CDR2 sequences are SEHNR and FQNEAQ (reference sequence). CDR3 DNA: TGTGCCAGCAGCTTACTACAGGGGGCCGATGGCTACACCTTC. Protein product: CASSLLQGADGYTF.

The rearrangement uses TRBV6-5 and TRBJ2-1; 10 bases are shared with TRBD1. Per germline, CDR1 MNHEY and CDR2 SVGAGI. With 6 bases clipped from V and 9 bases from J, the junction kept 11 bases outside the gene matches. The length of the CDR3 is 15 residues. CDR3 sequence: CASRLPGQGIFEQFF. The DNA for the CDR3 is TGTGCCAGCAGATTACCGGGACAGGGGATCTTTGAGCAGTTCTTC.

The J gene is TRBJ1-1, the V gene TRBV10-1; 11 bases line up with TRBD1. This CDR3 region has 14 residues. Germline V gene sequence: CDR1 WNHNN, CDR2 SYGVQD (reference sequence). Trimming cost V 10 bases and J 4 bases; bases outside gene matches: 8. The chain's CDR3 is CATSPGTGGTEAFF. The CDR3, as DNA: TGCGCCACCAGCCCCGGGACAGGGGGCACTGAAGCTTTCTTT.

The genes are TRBV30 and TRBJ1-4; D is possibly TRBD1 (6 bases). The V gene lost 5 bases and the J gene lost 5 bases, with 15 bases spanning the gap. Germline V gives CDR1 GTSNPN, CDR2 SVGIG (reference sequence). The CDR3 runs 14 residues. CDR3 loop: CAWCSGHSNEKLFF. CDR3 DNA: TGTGCCTGGTGCTCGGGACATTCAAATGAAAAACTGTTTTTT.